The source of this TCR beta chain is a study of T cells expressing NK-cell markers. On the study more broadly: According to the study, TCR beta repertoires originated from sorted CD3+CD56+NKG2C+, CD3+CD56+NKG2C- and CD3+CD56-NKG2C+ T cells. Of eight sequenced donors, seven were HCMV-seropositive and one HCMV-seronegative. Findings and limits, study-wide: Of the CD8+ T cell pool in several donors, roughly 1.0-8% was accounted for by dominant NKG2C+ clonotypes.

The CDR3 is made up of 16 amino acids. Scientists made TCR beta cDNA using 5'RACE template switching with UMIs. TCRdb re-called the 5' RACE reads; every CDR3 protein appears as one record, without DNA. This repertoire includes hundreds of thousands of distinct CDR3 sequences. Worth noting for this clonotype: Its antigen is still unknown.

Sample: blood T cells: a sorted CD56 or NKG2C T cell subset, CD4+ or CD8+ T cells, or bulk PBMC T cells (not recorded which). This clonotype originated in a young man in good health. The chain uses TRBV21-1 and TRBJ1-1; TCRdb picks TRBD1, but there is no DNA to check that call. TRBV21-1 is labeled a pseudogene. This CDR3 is CASSNTNRGLNTEAFF.